This is a list of T cell receptor beta chains from one sample in a study of blood T cell repertoires in COVID-19. The data were produced by immunoSEQ multiplex PCR, yet TCRdb's version contains in-frame clones alone and is incomplete. The sample has more than 200,000 clones; around 82% are singletons. Sequences were obtained from PBMCs or T cells enriched from blood (not recorded which). The receptors originated from a middle-aged woman with acute COVID-19. Both conserved end residues are part of each CDR3. The D gene is left open where the match is weak.

TRBJ1-5,TRBV3-1/TRBV3-2,TRBD1,CASSQTGAMVQPQHF,TGTGCCAGCAGCCAAACAGGGGCGATGGTTCAGCCCCAGCATTTT
TRBJ2-3,TRBV24-1,TRBD2,CATSDLTGGTQYF,TGTGCCACCAGTGACCTTACCGGGGGGACGCAGTATTTT
TRBJ2-6,TRBV28,-,CASSPSTVAGANVLTF,TGTGCCAGCAGTCCCTCGACAGTCGCTGGGGCCAACGTCCTGACTTTC
TRBJ2-6,TRBV10-3,TRBD1,CAISESPQGAQAGANVLTF,TGTGCCATCAGTGAGTCGCCACAGGGGGCCCAAGCTGGGGCCAACGTCCTGACTTTC
TRBJ1-1,TRBV19,TRBD1,CASSLGQGTEAFF,TGTGCCAGTAGTCTAGGACAGGGGACTGAAGCTTTCTTT
TRBJ2-1,TRBV19,TRBD2,CASSMGLAGYNEQFF,TGTGCCAGTAGTATGGGTCTAGCGGGTTACAATGAGCAGTTCTTC
TRBJ2-6,TRBV11-2,-,CASSLDGGVSGANVLTF,TGTGCCAGCAGCTTAGATGGAGGGGTCTCTGGGGCCAACGTCCTGACTTTC
TRBJ2-7,TRBV28,-,CASSSQDSRYEQYF,TGTGCCAGCAGTTCACAAGACAGCCGCTACGAGCAGTACTTC
TRBJ1-1,TRBV2,-,CASRGPFGQLNTEAFF,TGTGCCAGCAGGGGACCCTTTGGACAGTTGAACACTGAAGCTTTCTTT
TRBJ2-7,TRBV12-3/TRBV12-4,-,CASSLAQTGLDF,TGTGCCAGCAGTTTAGCGCAAACAGGGCTAGACTTC